This T cell receptor beta chain was obtained from a study of shared clonotypes between healthy human individuals. Assay used: immunoSEQ multiplex PCR; TCRdb lists only in-frame clones, some missing. The sample lists about 1.1 million clones; roughly 80% were seen once. The CDR3 is 16 amino acids. Unmatched junction bases numbered 7, after V lost 4 bases and J lost 3 bases. Germline CDR1 and CDR2: SGHNT and YYREEE (reference sequence). Study-level findings and limits: What naive subsets generally showed was a larger estimated richness than memory subsets showed. Shared clonotypes across all four donors exceeded non-shared ones in generation probability.

Notes on this clone: Its antigen is undetermined.

Splitting the CD4+ cells yielded a CD45RA+ naive subset and a CD45RA-negative memory subset. This sequence joins TRBV5-4 and TRBJ2-1; TRBD1 aligns across 10 bases. Sequencing was carried out using memory CD4+ T cells from PBMCs. The sample's subset: CD45RA-negative fraction. This receptor was taken from a man between 18 and 35 years old in good health. Some clones in this sample may be carry-over from other donors' samples. The chain's CDR3 is CASSPRTGGFYNEQFF. The CDR3 DNA follows: TGTGCCAGCAGCCCTAGGACAGGGGGTTTCTACAATGAGCAGTTCTTC.